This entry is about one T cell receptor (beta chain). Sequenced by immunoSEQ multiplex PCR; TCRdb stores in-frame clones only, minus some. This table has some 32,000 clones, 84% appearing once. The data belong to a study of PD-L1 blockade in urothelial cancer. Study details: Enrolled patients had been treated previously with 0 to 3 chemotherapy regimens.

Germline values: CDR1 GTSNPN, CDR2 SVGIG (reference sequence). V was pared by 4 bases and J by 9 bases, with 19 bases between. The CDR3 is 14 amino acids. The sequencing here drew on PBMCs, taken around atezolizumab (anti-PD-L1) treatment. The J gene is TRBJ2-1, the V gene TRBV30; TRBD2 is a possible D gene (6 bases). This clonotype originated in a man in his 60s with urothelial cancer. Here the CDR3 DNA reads TGTGCCTGGAATCGAGCGGGTCCGGAGGCTGAGCAGTTCTTC. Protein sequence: CAWNRAGPEAEQFF. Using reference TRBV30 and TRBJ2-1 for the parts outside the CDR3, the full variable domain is SQTIHQWPATLVQPVGSPLSLECTVEGTSNPNLYWYRQAAGRGLQLLFYSVGIGQISSEVPQNLSASRPQDRQFILSSKKLLLSDSGFYLCAWNRAGPEAEQFFGPGTRLTVL.